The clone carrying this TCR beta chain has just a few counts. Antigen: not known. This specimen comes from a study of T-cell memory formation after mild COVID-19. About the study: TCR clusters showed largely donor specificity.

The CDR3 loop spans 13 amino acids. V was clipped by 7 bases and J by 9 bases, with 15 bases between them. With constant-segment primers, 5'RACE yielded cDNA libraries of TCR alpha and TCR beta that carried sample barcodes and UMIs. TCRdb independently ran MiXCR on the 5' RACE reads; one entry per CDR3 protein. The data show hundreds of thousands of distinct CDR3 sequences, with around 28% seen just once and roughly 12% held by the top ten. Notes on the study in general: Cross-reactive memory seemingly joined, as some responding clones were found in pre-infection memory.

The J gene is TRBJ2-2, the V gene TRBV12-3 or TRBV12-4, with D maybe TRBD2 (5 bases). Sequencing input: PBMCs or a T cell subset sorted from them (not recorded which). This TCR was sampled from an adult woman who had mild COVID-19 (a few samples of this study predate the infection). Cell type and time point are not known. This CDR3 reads CASTPEGLWELFF. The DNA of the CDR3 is TGTGCCAGCACTCCCGAGGGATTATGGGAGCTGTTTTTT.